Listed below are T cell receptor beta chains from one sample, sequenced in a study of shared clonotypes between healthy human individuals. Measured with immunoSEQ multiplex PCR; TCRdb has only the in-frame clones, and not every one. The table has about 380,000 clones, roughly 96% seen once; the top ten hold about 0.32%. The sequencing sample was made of memory CD8+ T cells sorted from blood. The receptors shown here come from a man in his thirties or forties in good health. CDR3s include the opening cysteine and the closing phenylalanine or tryptophan. The order of the fields is D gene, V gene, clone size, J gene, CDR3 DNA, CDR3 protein. D genes are given only for firm matches. Clone size is given for some rows only: seen once, a few or many times, or a class if the clone is expanded.

TRBD1,TRBV6-1,NA,TRBJ1-4,TGTGCCAGCAGTCTACGGGACAGGAATGAAAAACTGTTTTTT,CASSLRDRNEKLFF
TRBD1,TRBV15,NA,TRBJ1-3,TGTGCCACCAGCAGGGGCGACAGGGCTTGGCGAAACACCATATATTTT,CATSRGDRAWRNTIYF
TRBD2,TRBV6-6,NA,TRBJ2-7,TGTGCCAGCAGTTACACTAGCGGCTACGAGCAGTACTTC,CASSYTSGYEQYF
NA,TRBV29-1,NA,TRBJ1-1,TGCAGCGTTGGCTTACCGCCCACGAACACTGAAGCTTTCTTT,CSVGLPPTNTEAFF
TRBD1,TRBV28,NA,TRBJ2-3,TGTGCCAGCAGTTTTGGGACAGGGTTGACAGATACGCAGTATTTT,CASSFGTGLTDTQYF
TRBD2,TRBV5-1,NA,TRBJ2-3,TGCGCCAGCAGCTTCCCAGACACTAGCGGGAGGGCGGATACGCAGTATTTT,CASSFPDTSGRADTQYF
TRBD2,TRBV7-9,NA,TRBJ2-1,TGTGCCAGCAGCCGGACTAGCGGGAGCCTAGCAATTGCCTCGCGGCAGTTCTTC,CASSRTSGSLAIASRQFF
TRBD1,TRBV2,few,TRBJ2-7,TGTGCCAGCAGGGACAGGTCCTACGAGCAGTACTTC,CASRDRSYEQYF
TRBD1,TRBV28,NA,TRBJ2-2,TGTGCCAGCAGTTCCCCGACAGGGGGTGGTCCCGGGGAGCTGTTTTTT,CASSSPTGGGPGELFF
TRBD1,TRBV7-9,once,TRBJ1-2,TGTGCCAGCAGCCCTGACAGGGACTATGGCTACACCTTC,CASSPDRDYGYTF
NA,TRBV30,NA,TRBJ1-1,TGTGCCTGGAGTGTTGCTCTCCCTGAAGCTTTCTTT,CAWSVALPEAFF